This T cell receptor beta chain came from a study of memory CD4+ T cells and cytomegalovirus serostatus. Points from the study as a whole: CMV serostatus prediction reached median AUC approximately 0.95, or 0.91 with US-trained model.

Worth noting for this clone: The target antigen is unknown.

Clones were read by immunoSEQ multiplex PCR, and TCRdb kept only the in-frame ones, dropping some. This table holds about 59,000 clones, roughly 81% found once. The sort gate was single viable CD3+CD4+CD8-CD45RO+ cells for memory CD4+ T cells. CMV serostatus came from serum IgG against pp150, pp28, p38, p52. CDR1 is SGHRS, CDR2 YFSETQ, per germline. CDR3 length: 14 amino acids. V lost 7 bases, J lost 1 base, and 12 bases lay in between. The clonotype comes from an adult in good health and CMV-seronegative. V and J are TRBV5-1 and TRBJ2-1; D ambiguous. The sequenced sample consisted of memory CD4+ T cells from blood. As DNA, the CDR3 is TGCGCCAGCGATCACCTCCCGTCCTACAATGAGCAGTTCTTC. Residues: CASDHLPSYNEQFF. Full variable domain (outside the CDR3, taken from reference TRBV5-1 and TRBJ2-1): KAGVTQTPRYLIKTRGQQVTLSCSPISGHRSVSWYQQTPGQGLQFLFEYFSETQRNKGNFPGRFSGRQFSNSRSEMNVSTLELGDSALYLCASDHLPSYNEQFFGPGTRLTVL.